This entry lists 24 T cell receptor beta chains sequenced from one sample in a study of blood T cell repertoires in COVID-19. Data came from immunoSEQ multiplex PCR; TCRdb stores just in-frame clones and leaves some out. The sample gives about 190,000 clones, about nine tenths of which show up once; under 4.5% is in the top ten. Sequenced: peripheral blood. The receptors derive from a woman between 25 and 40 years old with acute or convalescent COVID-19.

The CDR3 protein is CASSRLAGLGWEQFF. The DNA for the CDR3 is TGTGCCAGCAGCCGACTAGCGGGGTTGGGGTGGGAGCAGTTCTTC. The chain recombines TRBV11-2 with TRBJ2-1, with 11 bases identical to TRBD2. J was trimmed by 10 bases and V by 5 bases; bases with no gene match: 10. This CDR3 comprises 15 residues. Germline CDR1 reads SGHAT; CDR2 reads FQNNGV.

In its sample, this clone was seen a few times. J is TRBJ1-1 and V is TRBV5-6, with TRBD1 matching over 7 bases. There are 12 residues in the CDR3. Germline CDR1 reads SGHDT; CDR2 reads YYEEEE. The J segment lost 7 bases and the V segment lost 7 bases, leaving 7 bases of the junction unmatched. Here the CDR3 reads CASVGRGNEAFF. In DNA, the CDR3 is TGTGCCAGCGTCGGCAGGGGGAATGAAGCTTTCTTT.

The CDR3: CASRQGYDQPQHF. CDR3 nucleotides: TGTGCCAGCAGGCAGGGATATGATCAGCCCCAGCATTTT. The chain is built from TRBV2 and TRBJ1-5, with D tentatively TRBD1 (5 bases). The CDR3 has 13 amino acids. Per the germline V gene, CDR1 is SNHLY and CDR2 is FYNNEI. The ends were cut back, 6 bases at V and 5 bases at J, with 11 bases in the middle.

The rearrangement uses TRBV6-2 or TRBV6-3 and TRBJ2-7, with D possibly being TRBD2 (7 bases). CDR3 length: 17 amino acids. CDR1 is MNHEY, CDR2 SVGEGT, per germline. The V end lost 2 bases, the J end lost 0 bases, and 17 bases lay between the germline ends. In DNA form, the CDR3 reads TGTGCCAGCAGTTACCGAGGGGGGGGATCAAGCTCCTACGAGCAGTACTTC. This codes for CASSYRGGGSSSYEQYF.

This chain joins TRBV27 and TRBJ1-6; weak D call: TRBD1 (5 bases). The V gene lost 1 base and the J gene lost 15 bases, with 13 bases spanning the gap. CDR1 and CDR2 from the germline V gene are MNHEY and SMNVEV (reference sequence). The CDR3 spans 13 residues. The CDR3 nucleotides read TGTGCCAGCAGTTTATTCCCGGGGGGGAGCCTCCACTTT. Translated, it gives CASSLFPGGSLHF.

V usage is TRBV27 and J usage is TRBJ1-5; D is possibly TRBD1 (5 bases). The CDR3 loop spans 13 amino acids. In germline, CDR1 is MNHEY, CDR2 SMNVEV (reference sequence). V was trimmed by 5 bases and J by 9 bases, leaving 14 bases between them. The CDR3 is CASSGTAVRPQHF. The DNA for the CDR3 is TGTGCCAGCAGTGGGACTGCTGTCAGGCCCCAGCATTTT.

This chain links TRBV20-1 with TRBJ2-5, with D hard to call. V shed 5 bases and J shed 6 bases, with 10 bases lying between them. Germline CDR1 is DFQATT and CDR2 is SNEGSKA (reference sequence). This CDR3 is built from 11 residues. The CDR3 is CSAPRMQTQYF. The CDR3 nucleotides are TGCAGTGCTCCGCGGATGCAGACCCAGTACTTC.

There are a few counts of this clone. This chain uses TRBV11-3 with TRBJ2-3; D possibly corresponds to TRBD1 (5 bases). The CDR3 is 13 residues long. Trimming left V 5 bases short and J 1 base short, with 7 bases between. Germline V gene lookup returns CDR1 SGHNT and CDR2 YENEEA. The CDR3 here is CASSPRGTDTQYF. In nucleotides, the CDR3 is TGTGCCAGCAGCCCCAGGGGCACAGATACGCAGTATTTT. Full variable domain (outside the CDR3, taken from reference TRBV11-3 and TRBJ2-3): EAGVVQSPRYKIIEKKQPVAFWCNPISGHNTLYWYLQNLGQGPELLIRYENEEAVDDSQLPKDRFSAERLKGVDSTLKIQPAELGDSAVYLCASSPRGTDTQYFGPGTRLTVL.

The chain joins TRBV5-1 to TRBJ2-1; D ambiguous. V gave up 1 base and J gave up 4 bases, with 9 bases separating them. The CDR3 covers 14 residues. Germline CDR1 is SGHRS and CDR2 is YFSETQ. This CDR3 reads CASSLHGSYNEQFF. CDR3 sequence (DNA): TGCGCCAGCAGCTTGCACGGTAGTTACAATGAGCAGTTCTTC.

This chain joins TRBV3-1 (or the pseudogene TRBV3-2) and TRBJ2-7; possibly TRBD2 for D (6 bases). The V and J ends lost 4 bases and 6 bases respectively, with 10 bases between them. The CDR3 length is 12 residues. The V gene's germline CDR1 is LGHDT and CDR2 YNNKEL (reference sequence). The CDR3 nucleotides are TGTGCCAGCAGCCCCCGGAGGGGCGAGCAGTACTTC. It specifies CASSPRRGEQYF.

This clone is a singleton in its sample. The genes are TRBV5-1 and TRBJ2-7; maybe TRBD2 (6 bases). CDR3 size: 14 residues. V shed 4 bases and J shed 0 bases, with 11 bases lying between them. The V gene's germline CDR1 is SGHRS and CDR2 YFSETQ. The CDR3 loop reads CASSEDGSSYEQYF. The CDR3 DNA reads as TGCGCCAGCAGCGAAGACGGGAGCTCCTACGAGCAGTACTTC. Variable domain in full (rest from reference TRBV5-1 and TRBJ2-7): KAGVTQTPRYLIKTRGQQVTLSCSPISGHRSVSWYQQTPGQGLQFLFEYFSETQRNKGNFPGRFSGRQFSNSRSEMNVSTLELGDSALYLCASSEDGSSYEQYFGPGTRLTVT.

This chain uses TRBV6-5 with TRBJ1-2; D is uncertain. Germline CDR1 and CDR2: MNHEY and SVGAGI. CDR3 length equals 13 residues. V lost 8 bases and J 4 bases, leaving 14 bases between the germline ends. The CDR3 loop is CASHLGGSYGYTF. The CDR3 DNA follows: TGTGCCAGCCATCTCGGTGGGAGCTATGGCTACACCTTC.

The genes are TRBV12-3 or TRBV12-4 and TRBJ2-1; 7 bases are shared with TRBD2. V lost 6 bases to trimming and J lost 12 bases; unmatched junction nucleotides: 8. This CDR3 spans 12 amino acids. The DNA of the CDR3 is TGTGCCAGCAGAACCGGACTAGTCGGGCAGTTCTTC. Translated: CASRTGLVGQFF.

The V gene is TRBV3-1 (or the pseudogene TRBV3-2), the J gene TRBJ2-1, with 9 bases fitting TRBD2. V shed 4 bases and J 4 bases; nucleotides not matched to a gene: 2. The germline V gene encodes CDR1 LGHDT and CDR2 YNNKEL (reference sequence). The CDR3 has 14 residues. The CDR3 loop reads CASSRSGGYNEQFF. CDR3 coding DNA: TGTGCCAGCAGCCGTAGCGGGGGTTACAATGAGCAGTTCTTC.

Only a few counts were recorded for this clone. The CDR3 nucleotides read TGTGCCAGCAGCTCGCGGACAGACACCGGGGAGCTGTTTTTT. Translation gives CASSSRTDTGELFF. The chain is built from TRBV5-4 and TRBJ2-2; a possible D gene is TRBD1 (6 bases). The germline V gene has CDR1 SGHNT and CDR2 YYREEE (reference sequence). Trimming removed 3 bases from V and 3 bases from J, with 9 bases in between. The CDR3 consists of 14 residues.

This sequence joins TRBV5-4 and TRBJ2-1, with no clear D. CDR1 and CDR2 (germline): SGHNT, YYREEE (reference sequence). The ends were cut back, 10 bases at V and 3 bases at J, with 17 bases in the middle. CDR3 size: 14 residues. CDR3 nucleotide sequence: TGTGCCGCCAAAGAATGGGCCAACTACAATGAGCAGTTCTTC. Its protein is CAAKEWANYNEQFF.

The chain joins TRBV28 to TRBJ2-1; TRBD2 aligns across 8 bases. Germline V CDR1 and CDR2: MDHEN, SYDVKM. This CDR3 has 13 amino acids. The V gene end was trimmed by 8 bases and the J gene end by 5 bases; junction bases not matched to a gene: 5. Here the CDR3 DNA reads TGTGCCAGCGGCGGGGGGATCGACAATGAGCAGTTCTTC. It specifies CASGGGIDNEQFF.

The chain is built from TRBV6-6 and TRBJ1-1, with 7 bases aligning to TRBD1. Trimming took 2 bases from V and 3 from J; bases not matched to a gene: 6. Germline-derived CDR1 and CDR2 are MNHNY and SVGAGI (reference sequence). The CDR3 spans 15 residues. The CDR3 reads CASSYHGQVDTEAFF. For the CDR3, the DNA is TGTGCCAGCAGTTACCACGGACAGGTTGACACTGAAGCTTTCTTT.

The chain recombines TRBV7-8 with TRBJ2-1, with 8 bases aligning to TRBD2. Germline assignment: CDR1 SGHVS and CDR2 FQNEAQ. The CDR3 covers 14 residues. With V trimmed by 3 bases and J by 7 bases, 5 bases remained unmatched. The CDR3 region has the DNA TGTGCCAGCAGCTTCAGCGCGGGGGGAAATGAGCAGTTCTTC. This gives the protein CASSFSAGGNEQFF.

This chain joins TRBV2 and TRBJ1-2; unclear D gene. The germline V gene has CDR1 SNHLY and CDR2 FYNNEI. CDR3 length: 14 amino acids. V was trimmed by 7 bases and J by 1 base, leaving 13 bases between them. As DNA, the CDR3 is TGTGCCAGCACCTCCAGGCCGCATAACTATGGCTACACCTTC. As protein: CASTSRPHNYGYTF.

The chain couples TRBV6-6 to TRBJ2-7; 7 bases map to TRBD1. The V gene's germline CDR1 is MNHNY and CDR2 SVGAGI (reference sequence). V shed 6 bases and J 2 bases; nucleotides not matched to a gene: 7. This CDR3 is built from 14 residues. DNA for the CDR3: TGTGCCAGCAGGCCAACTCAGGGGGCCTACGAGCAGTACTTC. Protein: CASRPTQGAYEQYF.

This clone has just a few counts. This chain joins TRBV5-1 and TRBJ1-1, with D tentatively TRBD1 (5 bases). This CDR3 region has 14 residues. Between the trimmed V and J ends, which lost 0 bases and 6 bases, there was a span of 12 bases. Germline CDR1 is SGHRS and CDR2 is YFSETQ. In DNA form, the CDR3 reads TGCGCCAGCAGCTTGGATCCGACAGTAGCTGAAGCTTTCTTT. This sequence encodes CASSLDPTVAEAFF.

The CDR3 is CASGRGVNTEAFF. The CDR3 DNA follows: TGTGCCAGCGGACGGGGGGTGAACACTGAAGCTTTCTTT. This rearrangement joins TRBV7-2 to TRBJ1-1; possibly TRBD1 for D (5 bases). Deletions cut 8 bases from V and 0 bases from J, with 10 bases between. CDR3 length: 13 amino acids. CDR1 SGHTA and CDR2 FQGNSA come from the germline V gene.

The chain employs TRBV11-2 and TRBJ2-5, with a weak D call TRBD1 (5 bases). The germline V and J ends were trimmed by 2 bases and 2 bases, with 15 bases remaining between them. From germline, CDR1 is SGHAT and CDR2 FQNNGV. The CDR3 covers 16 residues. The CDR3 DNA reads TGTGCCAGCAGCTTACGTGTCCAGGGTCCTCAAGAGACCCAGTACTTC. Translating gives CASSLRVQGPQETQYF.